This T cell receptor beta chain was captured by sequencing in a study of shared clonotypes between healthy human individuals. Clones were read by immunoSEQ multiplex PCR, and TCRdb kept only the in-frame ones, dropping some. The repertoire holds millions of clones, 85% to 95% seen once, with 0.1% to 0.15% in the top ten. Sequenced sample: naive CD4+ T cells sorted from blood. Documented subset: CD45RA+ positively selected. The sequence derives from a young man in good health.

The CDR3 nucleotides are TGTGCCAGCATCCGGGACACGACTAATGAAAAACTGTTTTTT. It codes for CASIRDTTNEKLFF. The V gene is TRBV2, the J gene TRBJ1-4, with a possible D match to TRBD1 (6 bases). Germline loops: CDR1 SNHLY, CDR2 FYNNEI. There are 14 residues in the CDR3. V was pared by 7 bases and J by 2 bases, with 11 bases between.